The 21 T cell receptor beta chains in this list originate from one sample, sequenced in a study of shared clonotypes between healthy human individuals (dated by TCRdb to 2018 to 2021). The protocol used for the library was the immunoSEQ multiplex PCR assay. The immuneACCESS repertoire file appears here via TCRdb, limited to in-frame rearrangements. These files lack a portion of the clones; in checked studies, under half of the deficit traces to unresolved V genes, and the cause of the others is not known. This sample has approximately 2.5 million clones in its table, and 85% to 95% of those were observed once. The ten largest clones capture over 0.12% of the sample. What was sequenced was naive CD4+ T cells sorted from blood. This specimen's cell subset or site label, per the study, means: CD45RA+ positively selected. The receptor set was obtained from a man aged 18-30 years in good health.

The CDR3 sequence is CASSLEGGVSSGYTF. The DNA of the CDR3 is TGTGCCAGCAGTTTAGAGGGCGGCGTATCTAGTGGCTACACCTTC. The J gene is TRBJ1-2, the V gene TRBV27; D remains ambiguous. Trimming removed 2 bases from V and 7 bases from J, with 17 bases in between. Germline V CDR1 and CDR2: MNHEY, SMNVEV (reference sequence). There are 15 residues in the CDR3.

The chain recombines TRBV28 with TRBJ1-2; maybe TRBD1 (5 bases). V was pared by 4 bases and J by 0 bases, with 12 bases between. CDR1 is MDHEN and CDR2 is SYDVKM in the germline V gene. The CDR3 extends over 15 amino acids. The DNA for the CDR3 is TGTGCCAGCAGTTCCCCGACAGTAGCTAACTATGGCTACACCTTC. Translation gives CASSSPTVANYGYTF.

In its sample, this clone was seen once. V is TRBV6-6 and J is TRBJ2-1; weak D call: TRBD2 (7 bases). Germline V gene sequence: CDR1 MNHNY, CDR2 SVGAGI (reference sequence). Trimming took off 2 bases at V and 5 bases at J, with 13 bases between the two ends. This CDR3 comprises 15 residues. The CDR3 nucleotides read TGTGCCAGCAGTTACCGGGGGGCAGAGAACAATGAGCAGTTCTTC. Translating it yields CASSYRGAENNEQFF.

The J gene is TRBJ1-1, the V gene TRBV4-2; the match to TRBD1 covers 8 bases. The germline CDR1 and CDR2 sequences are LGHNA and YNFKEQ. The CDR3 has 15 residues. Trimming at V came to 3 bases and at J to 1 base, leaving 4 bases not matched to a gene. CDR3 protein: CASSQFGQGNTEAFF. In DNA form, the CDR3 reads TGTGCCAGCAGCCAGTTCGGACAGGGGAACACTGAAGCTTTCTTT.

This chain uses TRBV7-2 with TRBJ2-7; 8 nucleotides align to TRBD1. This CDR3 is built from 17 residues. With 1 base clipped from V and 5 bases from J, the junction kept 13 bases outside the gene matches. Germline CDR1 reads SGHTA; CDR2 reads FQGNSA. As DNA, the CDR3 is TGTGCCAGCAGCTTAGGCCCGGGGCAGGGGGCAATGAACGAGCAGTACTTC. Protein sequence: CASSLGPGQGAMNEQYF.

This chain links TRBV2 with TRBJ1-2; D uncertain. Trimming removed 7 bases at V and 1 base at J, with 13 bases between. This CDR3 region has 14 residues. In germline, CDR1 is SNHLY, CDR2 FYNNEI. CDR3 nucleotide sequence: TGTGCCAGCACATGGACGGCTGTTAACTATGGCTACACCTTC. Its translation is CASTWTAVNYGYTF.

CDR3: CASSSRKSGNTIYF. The CDR3 DNA follows: TGTGCCAGCTCGTCCCGGAAGTCCGGAAACACCATATATTTT. The chain combines TRBV18 with TRBJ1-3; D not resolved. The CDR3 covers 14 residues. Deletions cut 6 bases from V and 4 bases from J, with 13 bases between. The germline gives CDR1 KGHSH, CDR2 LQKENI.

This clone was recorded only once. The sample has other DNA sequences that encode this CDR3 too. The V and J genes are TRBV7-9 and TRBJ1-1, with TRBD1 identical over 9 bases. Germline assignment: CDR1 SEHNR and CDR2 FQNEAQ (reference sequence). The CDR3 has 13 residues. With V trimmed by 5 bases and J by 8 bases, 6 bases remained unmatched. The CDR3 spells CASSLGQGSEAFF. The CDR3 nucleotides are TGTGCCAGCAGCCTTGGACAGGGGTCCGAAGCTTTCTTT.

J is TRBJ2-5 and V is TRBV5-1, with D perhaps assigned TRBD1 or TRBD2 (5 bases each). Trimming took off 4 bases at V and 1 base at J, with 11 bases between the two ends. The CDR3 contains 14 residues. From germline, CDR1 is SGHRS and CDR2 YFSETQ. The CDR3: CASSEPGPQETQYF. Here the CDR3 DNA reads TGCGCCAGCAGCGAACCGGGGCCCCAAGAGACCCAGTACTTC. The variable domain in full, completed from reference TRBV5-1 and TRBJ2-5, reads KAGVTQTPRYLIKTRGQQVTLSCSPISGHRSVSWYQQTPGQGLQFLFEYFSETQRNKGNFPGRFSGRQFSNSRSEMNVSTLELGDSALYLCASSEPGPQETQYFGPGTRLLVL.

The chain is built from TRBV7-2 and TRBJ2-7; unclear D gene. Per germline, CDR1 SGHTA and CDR2 FQGNSA. V was shortened by 1 base and J by 3 bases, with 7 bases between the two germline ends. This CDR3 region has 13 residues. DNA for the CDR3: TGTGCCAGCAGCTTAGTGCTCATCTACGAGCAGTACTTC. It yields the protein CASSLVLIYEQYF.

This clone was counted only a few times. The rearrangement uses TRBV5-4 and TRBJ2-1; 10 nucleotides align to TRBD2. CDR1 is SGHNT and CDR2 is YYREEE in the germline V gene (reference sequence). CDR3 length: 16 residues. The V gene end was trimmed by 5 bases and the J gene end by 0 bases; junction bases not matched to a gene: 5. The CDR3 DNA is TGTGCCAGCAGGTGGACTAGCGGTAGCTCCTACAATGAGCAGTTCTTC. Translation gives CASRWTSGSSYNEQFF.

The sample holds one count of this clone. The gene calls are TRBV2 and TRBJ2-3, with a possible D match to TRBD2 (5 bases). The V and J ends lost 4 bases and 0 bases respectively, with 11 bases between them. Germline V gene lookup returns CDR1 SNHLY and CDR2 FYNNEI. The CDR3 totals 15 residues. The chain's CDR3 is CASSGGRPSTDTQYF. The CDR3 coding sequence is TGTGCCAGCAGTGGCGGGCGTCCAAGCACAGATACGCAGTATTTT.

This sequence joins TRBV6-5 and TRBJ1-6; a weak D match, TRBD1 (5 bases). The length of the CDR3 is 14 residues. The germline V and J ends were trimmed by 6 bases and 5 bases, with 11 bases remaining between them. CDR1 is MNHEY, CDR2 SVGAGI, per germline. The CDR3 region has the DNA TGTGCCAGCAGGGGGCTAGCGGATAATTCACCCCTCCACTTT. Translating gives CASRGLADNSPLHF.

This clone was observed once. The chain has TRBV10-3 and TRBJ1-3; 8 nucleotides line up with TRBD1. Trimming removed 11 bases from V and 8 bases from J; junction bases left unmatched: 17. Germline values: CDR1 ENHRY, CDR2 SYGVKD. CDR3 length equals 15 residues. CDR3 sequence reads: CAPHILRTGRYTIYF. CDR3 in DNA: TGTGCCCCCCATATCCTCCGGACAGGGCGGTACACCATATATTTT.

This sequence joins TRBV18 and TRBJ2-5; TRBD2 matches at 14 bases. V lost 1 base to trimming and J lost 5 bases; unmatched junction nucleotides: 6. This CDR3 contains 17 residues. Germline loops: CDR1 KGHSH, CDR2 LQKENI. CDR3 sequence: CASSPLGLAGGRETQYF. The CDR3 nucleotides read TGTGCCAGCTCACCACTAGGACTAGCGGGGGGCCGGGAGACCCAGTACTTC.

The CDR3 DNA reads as TGTGCCAGCAGCGAGGGACAGGGCGCAAAGTTTGGAAACACCATATATTTT. This sequence encodes CASSEGQGAKFGNTIYF. V and J are TRBV9 and TRBJ1-3; 9 bases align to TRBD1. The V gene end was trimmed by 3 bases and the J gene end by 3 bases; junction bases not matched to a gene: 10. This CDR3 contains 17 residues. CDR1 and CDR2 (germline): SGDLS, YYNGEE. Looking up the rest from reference TRBV9 and TRBJ1-3 gives the full variable domain: DSGVTQTPKHLITATGQRVTLRCSPRSGDLSVYWYQQSLDQGLQFLIQYYNGEERAKGNILERFSAQQFPDLHSELNLSSLELGDSALYFCASSEGQGAKFGNTIYFGEGSWLTVV.

The V gene is TRBV28, the J gene TRBJ1-1; 9 bases match TRBD1. CDR1 MDHEN and CDR2 SYDVKM come from the germline V gene. With 5 bases clipped from V and 5 bases from J, the junction kept 12 bases outside the gene matches. The CDR3 covers 16 residues. The CDR3 bases are TGTGCCAGCAGTCCACACCTGACAGGGGGAAGGACTGAAGCTTTCTTT. It yields the protein CASSPHLTGGRTEAFF.

The J gene is TRBJ1-3, the V gene TRBV10-3; D uncertain. The ends were cut back, 10 bases at V and 4 bases at J, with 11 bases in the middle. The V gene's germline CDR1 is ENHRY and CDR2 SYGVKD. This CDR3 has 12 amino acids. In DNA form, the CDR3 reads TGTGCCACAAAGGCGTCCGGAAACACCATATATTTT. This encodes CATKASGNTIYF.

In nucleotides, the CDR3 is TGTGCCAGCACCTTGCGGGCGATCTCCTACAATGAGCAGTTCTTC. Residues: CASTLRAISYNEQFF. This rearrangement joins TRBV6-6 to TRBJ2-1, with D possibly being TRBD2 (5 bases). Trimming cost V 7 bases and J 0 bases, with 13 bases left between them. The CDR3 loop spans 15 amino acids. Germline V CDR1 and CDR2: MNHNY, SVGAGI (reference sequence).

This clone was counted between two and nine times. V gene TRBV5-1 combines with J gene TRBJ2-7, with TRBD2 matching over 7 bases. The V gene end was trimmed by 0 bases and the J gene end by 6 bases; junction bases not matched to a gene: 9. The V gene's germline CDR1 is SGHRS and CDR2 YFSETQ. The CDR3 is 15 residues long. The CDR3 DNA follows: TGCGCCAGCAGCTTGGATTGGGGGGGAAAGGGCGAGCAGTACTTC. Its translation: CASSLDWGGKGEQYF.

The chain carries TRBV6-5 and TRBJ2-7; possible D gene TRBD2, 5 bases. Germline V gives CDR1 MNHEY, CDR2 SVGAGI. Trimming took off 4 bases at V and 2 bases at J, with 18 bases between the two ends. CDR3 size: 16 residues. The CDR3 reads CASSSPGTGPPYEQYF. The CDR3 DNA is TGTGCCAGCAGTTCCCCGGGAACGGGCCCTCCCTACGAGCAGTACTTC.